In its sample, the clone carrying this T cell receptor beta chain was seen a few times. The antigen is not known. Library preparation (for TCRbeta) was performed with unique molecular identifiers. Via MiXCR, TCRdb re-called the PCR reads, giving one row per CDR3 protein. The sample has about 310,000 distinct CDR3 sequences; more than 20% are singletons. This CDR3 comprises 15 residues. V shed 2 bases and J 0 bases; nucleotides not matched to a gene: 5. Germline CDR1 is SGDLS and CDR2 is YYNGEE. This record comes from a study of T-cell reconstitution after alpha-beta-depleted transplantation in children. Study-level findings and limits: The study traced high day-60 TCRbeta diversity in some patients to surviving recipient T cells and thymic progenitors.

This receptor was identified in a male patient younger than 18 who had a stem cell transplant for acute lymphoblastic leukemia, so the T cells may come from the graft donor. Sequencing was performed on PBMCs, mostly from graft donor cells, taken 180 days after TCRalphabeta/CD19-depleted stem cell transplant. The V and J genes are TRBV9 and TRBJ2-7; TRBD2 aligns across 7 bases. Written as DNA, the CDR3 is TGTGCCAGCAGCGTCGAGGCTAGCGGCTCCTACGAGCAGTACTTC. Translating gives CASSVEASGSYEQYF.